These 12 T cell receptor beta chains were all obtained from the same sample, sequenced in a study of T cell repertoires in cytomegalovirus infection. TCRdb used MiXCR to reprocess the reads, holding one entry per CDR3 protein. The sample holds some 220,000 distinct CDR3 sequences, more than 9% seen once. Sequencing was performed on PBMCs. The receptors were sampled from a human donor in good health (CMV status not recorded). Some clones in this sample may be carry-over from other donors' samples.

Many counts were recorded for this clonotype. The V call is TRBV5-4, the J call TRBJ2-4, with D possibly being TRBD1 (5 bases). With 5 bases removed from V and 5 bases from J, the gap between germline ends came to 20 bases. Per the germline V gene, CDR1 is SGHNT and CDR2 is YYREEE (reference sequence). This CDR3 has 16 amino acids. CDR3 sequence reads: CASSEASRPRENIQYF. CDR3 bases: TGTGCCAGCAGTGAAGCCAGCAGGCCCAGGGAAAACATTCAGTACTTC.

CDR3: CASSLGTSSTGELFF. In nucleotides, the CDR3 is TGTGCCAGCAGCTTAGGGACTAGCAGCACCGGGGAGCTGTTTTTT. The chain recombines TRBV7-3 with TRBJ2-2, with 9 nucleotides matching TRBD2. This CDR3 comprises 15 residues. In germline, CDR1 is SGHTA, CDR2 FQGTGA. V lost 2 bases and J lost 4; bases outside the gene matches: 2.

This clonotype was picked up many times. The V call is TRBV7-2, the J call TRBJ1-5; no reliable D call. This CDR3 has 14 amino acids. V lost 1 base to trimming and J lost 3 bases, with 7 bases between them. Germline CDR1 reads SGHTA; CDR2 reads FQGNSA. The DNA for the CDR3 is TGTGCCAGCAGCTTAGGTTTCCCCAATCAGCCCCAGCATTTT. This codes for CASSLGFPNQPQHF.

This clonotype was observed many times. The chain employs TRBV6-2 or TRBV6-3 and TRBJ2-6, with 8 bases matching TRBD2. After removal of 6 bases from V and 2 bases from J, the junction contained 6 bases not matched to a gene. The germline CDR1 and CDR2 sequences are MNHEY and SVGEGT. This CDR3 is 16 amino acids long. CDR3 nucleotide sequence: TGTGCCAGCAGCCCCCCGGGAGGGACTGGGGCCAACGTCCTGACTTTC. Translation gives CASSPPGGTGANVLTF.

The chain carries TRBV20-1 and TRBJ2-2; 11 bases map to TRBD2. CDR1 and CDR2 from the germline V gene are DFQATT and SNEGSKA (reference sequence). V gave up 2 bases and J gave up 4 bases; unmatched junction bases: 9. There are 17 residues in the CDR3. This CDR3 reads CSARNPAGTSGTGELFF. As DNA, the CDR3 is TGCAGTGCTAGAAACCCCGCCGGGACTAGCGGCACCGGGGAGCTGTTTTTT.

This clonotype was found many times. The rearrangement links TRBV7-6 to TRBJ1-1; no clear D. The CDR3 is made up of 13 amino acids. The germline V gene encodes CDR1 SGHVS and CDR2 FNYEAQ. The V gene lost 5 bases and the J gene lost 0 bases, with 7 bases spanning the gap. DNA for the CDR3: TGTGCCAGCAGCGCTACAGTGAACACTGAAGCTTTCTTT. Translated, it gives CASSATVNTEAFF.

Ten or more counts support this clonotype. This chain links TRBV6-1 with TRBJ2-3; weak D call: TRBD2 (6 bases). This CDR3 region has 16 residues. Germline lookup yields CDR1 MNHNS and CDR2 SASEGT. V was trimmed by 4 bases and J by 1 base, leaving 15 bases between them. The CDR3 DNA reads TGTGCCAGCAGTGTACTATCTGGGGAGGGCACAGATACGCAGTATTTT. It yields the protein CASSVLSGEGTDTQYF.

With respect to this clonotype: This may stem from a read error, because a much larger clone lies one nucleotide away. This chain connects TRBV28 to TRBJ1-1; 7 bases map to TRBD1. CDR3 length: 15 amino acids. The V gene end was trimmed by 6 bases and the J gene end by 0 bases; junction bases not matched to a gene: 7. The germline gives CDR1 MDHEN, CDR2 SYDVKM. This chain's CDR3 is CASSQEQGLNTEAFF. CDR3 bases: TGTGCCAGCAGCCAGGAACAGGGGTTGAACACTGAAGCTTTCTTT.

The chain joins TRBV6-8 to TRBJ1-5; D is possibly TRBD1 (6 bases). CDR3 length: 14 residues. Germline lookup yields CDR1 MNHGY and CDR2 SAAAGT. V lost 2 bases, J lost 1 base, and 6 bases lay in between. CDR3 amino acids: CASSYDRSNQPQHF. CDR3 nucleotides: TGTGCCAGCAGTTACGACAGGAGCAATCAGCCCCAGCATTTT.

V is TRBV5-4 and J is TRBJ2-2; possible D gene TRBD2, 7 bases. The CDR3 length is 14 residues. V lost 4 bases and J 5 bases, leaving 12 bases between the germline ends. In germline, CDR1 is SGHNT, CDR2 YYREEE (reference sequence). DNA for the CDR3: TGTGCCAGCAGCCCCAGGGGAGGGACCGGGGAGCTGTTTTTT. This translates into CASSPRGGTGELFF. The full variable domain, with the rest looked up from reference TRBV5-4 and TRBJ2-2, is ETGVTQSPTHLIKTRGQQVTLRCSSQSGHNTVSWYQQALGQGPQFIFQYYREEENGRGNFPPRFSGLQFPNYSSELNVNALELDDSALYLCASSPRGGTGELFFGEGSRLTVL.

This clonotype was counted a few times. The chain employs TRBV19 and TRBJ1-5; D call uncertain. CDR3 size: 15 residues. The V gene lost 1 base and the J gene lost 4 bases, with 11 bases spanning the gap. Germline V lookup: CDR1 LNHDA, CDR2 SQIVND (reference sequence). This CDR3 reads CASSIVAGGNQPQHF. The DNA for the CDR3 is TGTGCCAGTAGTATAGTGGCAGGCGGAAATCAGCCCCAGCATTTT.

This clonotype was counted at least ten times. The chain uses TRBV5-1 and TRBJ1-1; 7 nucleotides align to TRBD1. J gave up 2 bases and V 0 bases, and 4 bases lay outside the gene matches. The CDR3 loop spans 15 amino acids. The germline CDR1 and CDR2 sequences are SGHRS and YFSETQ. This chain's CDR3 is CASSLDRGQNTEAFF. CDR3 sequence (DNA): TGCGCCAGCAGCTTGGACAGGGGTCAAAACACTGAAGCTTTCTTT.